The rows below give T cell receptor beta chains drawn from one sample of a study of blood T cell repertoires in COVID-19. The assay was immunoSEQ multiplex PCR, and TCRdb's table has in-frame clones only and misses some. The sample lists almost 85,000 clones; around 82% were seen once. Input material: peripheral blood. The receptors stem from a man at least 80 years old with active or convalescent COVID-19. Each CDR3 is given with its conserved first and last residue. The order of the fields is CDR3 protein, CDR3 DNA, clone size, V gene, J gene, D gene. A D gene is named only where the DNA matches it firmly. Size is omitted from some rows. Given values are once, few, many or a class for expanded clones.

CASSFGQGLNEQYF,TGCGCCAGCAGCTTCGGACAGGGCCTTAACGAGCAGTACTTC,-,TRBV5-1,TRBJ2-7,TRBD1
CASSMGQGKGYTF,TGTGCCAGTAGTATGGGACAGGGGAAGGGCTACACCTTC,-,TRBV19,TRBJ1-2,TRBD1
CASSPLTGKGEKLFF,TGTGCCAGCAGCCCCCTGACAGGGAAGGGTGAAAAACTGTTTTTT,-,TRBV3-1/TRBV3-2,TRBJ1-4,TRBD1
CASSLPSGSYEQYF,TGCGCCAGCAGTCTTCCTAGCGGATCCTACGAGCAGTACTTC,-,TRBV5-1,TRBJ2-7,TRBD2
CASTNTGTVHNSPLHF,TGTGCCAGCACCAATACGGGGACAGTTCATAATTCACCCCTCCACTTT,-,TRBV5-4,TRBJ1-6,TRBD1
CASTDLSANTGELFF,TGTGCCAGTACCGACTTATCCGCGAACACCGGGGAGCTGTTTTTT,-,TRBV19,TRBJ2-2,-
CASSVSPAGSQETQYF,TGTGCCAGCAGCGTTAGTCCAGCGGGATCCCAAGAGACCCAGTACTTC,-,TRBV9,TRBJ2-5,TRBD2
CAWRPQGYNSPLHF,TGTGCCTGGAGACCCCAGGGGTATAATTCACCCCTCCACTTT,-,TRBV30,TRBJ1-6,-
CAISEERGISKNIQYF,TGTGCCATCAGTGAAGAAAGGGGGATTTCCAAAAACATTCAGTACTTC,-,TRBV10-3,TRBJ2-4,-
CASSESRSYSPLHF,TGTGCCAGCAGTGAAAGCAGGTCTTATTCACCCCTCCACTTT,-,TRBV6-1,TRBJ1-6,-
CASSEQNQPQHF,TGTGCCAGCAGCGAACAGAATCAGCCCCAGCATTTT,-,TRBV9,TRBJ1-5,-
CAISVLGARTNYEQYF,TGTGCCATCAGTGTTTTGGGGGCTAGGACGAACTACGAGCAGTACTTC,few,TRBV10-3,TRBJ2-7,-
CASGGSSYNSPLHF,TGTGCCAGCGGGGGGAGCTCCTATAATTCACCCCTCCACTTT,-,TRBV27,TRBJ1-6,-
CATSDQDSYGYTF,TGTGCCACCAGTGATCAAGACAGTTACGGCTACACCTTC,-,TRBV24-1,TRBJ1-2,-
CASSYSPLEGRSSYNEQFF,TGTGCCAGCAGTTACTCGCCGTTGGAGGGCCGGAGCTCCTACAATGAGCAGTTCTTC,-,TRBV6-2/TRBV6-3,TRBJ2-1,-
CASSPNGGARDTQYF,TGTGCCAGCAGCCCTAACGGGGGGGCTAGAGATACGCAGTATTTT,few,TRBV7-3,TRBJ2-3,TRBD2
CASSKGERGQPQHF,TGTGCCAGTAGCAAGGGGGAGCGGGGCCAGCCCCAGCATTTT,-,TRBV19,TRBJ1-5,-
CASSVPTGGSTDEQFF,TGCGCCAGCAGCGTACCAACAGGGGGTTCTACGGATGAGCAGTTCTTC,few,TRBV4-1,TRBJ2-1,TRBD1
CASSLEGVRTGELFF,TGCGCCAGCAGCCTGGAAGGGGTGAGGACCGGGGAGCTGTTTTTT,-,TRBV5-1,TRBJ2-2,-
CASSRDTYGGNTIYF,TGTGCCAGCAGCAGGGACACCTACGGTGGAAACACCATATATTTT,-,TRBV9,TRBJ1-3,-
CASSLGLPDTQYF,TGCGCCAGCAGCTTGGGACTGCCAGATACGCAGTATTTT,-,TRBV5-1,TRBJ2-3,-
CASSQGPATSGYGETQYF,TGTGCCAGCAGCCAAGGTCCAGCGACTAGCGGGTATGGGGAGACCCAGTACTTC,-,TRBV7-7,TRBJ2-5,TRBD2
CSVAVSGGYEQYF,TGCAGCGTTGCAGTTAGCGGAGGCTACGAGCAGTACTTC,-,TRBV29-1,TRBJ2-7,-
CASSVGSSTYNEQFF,TGTGCCAGCAGCGTAGGGAGCTCCACCTACAATGAGCAGTTCTTC,-,TRBV9,TRBJ2-1,-
CASSFLPGQGGEAFF,TGTGCCAGTAGTTTTTTACCGGGACAGGGCGGGGAAGCTTTCTTT,once,TRBV19,TRBJ1-1,TRBD1
CASSLSFGESKEFF,TGTGCCAGCAGTTTATCTTTCGGGGAATCGAAGGAGTTCTTC,-,TRBV27,TRBJ2-1,-
CASSLGLIYNEQFF,TGTGCCAGCAGCCTGGGACTGATCTACAATGAGCAGTTCTTC,-,TRBV11-2,TRBJ2-1,-
CASSPTGPGQPQHF,TGTGCCAGCAGTCCGACAGGGCCGGGGCAGCCCCAGCATTTT,-,TRBV2,TRBJ1-5,TRBD1
CASSLAPGYSNQPQHF,TGTGCCAGCAGCTTGGCGCCAGGTTATAGCAATCAGCCCCAGCATTTT,-,TRBV5-5,TRBJ1-5,-
CATSRGDRGNSPLHF,TGTGCCACCAGCAGAGGAGACCGGGGGAATTCACCCCTCCACTTT,-,TRBV15,TRBJ1-6,-
CASSLDGGVNQPQHF,TGTGCCAGCAGCTTAGACGGCGGGGTTAATCAGCCCCAGCATTTT,-,TRBV7-2,TRBJ1-5,-
CASSSTGERSPLHF,TGCGCCAGCAGCTCTACAGGGGAGCGATCACCCCTCCACTTT,-,TRBV5-1,TRBJ1-6,TRBD1
CATLGTGFYNEQFF,TGTGCCACTCTGGGGACAGGGTTCTACAATGAGCAGTTCTTC,-,TRBV28,TRBJ2-1,TRBD1
CASSPLPGELFF,TGTGCCAGCTCACCCCTTCCGGGGGAGCTGTTTTTT,-,TRBV18,TRBJ2-2,-
CASSLVLAGSPYEQYF,TGTGCCAGCAGCTTAGTGCTAGCGGGATCTCCCTACGAGCAGTACTTC,-,TRBV7-2,TRBJ2-7,TRBD2
CASSHGTMYNEQFF,TGTGCCAGCAGCCATGGGACTATGTACAATGAGCAGTTCTTC,-,TRBV7-8,TRBJ2-1,TRBD2
CASSPRRQYEAFF,TGTGCCAGCAGCCCCCGTCGACAGTACGAAGCTTTCTTT,-,TRBV7-2,TRBJ1-1,-
CASSLAETSGRAREQYF,TGTGCCAGCAGCTTAGCTGAGACTAGCGGGAGGGCCCGCGAGCAGTACTTC,-,TRBV7-9,TRBJ2-7,TRBD2